One and the same sample provided the 26 T cell receptor beta chains below, sequenced in a study of blood T cell repertoires in COVID-19. The data were produced by immunoSEQ multiplex PCR, yet TCRdb's version contains in-frame clones alone and is incomplete. The table includes some 350,000 clones, 88% detected once. The sample taken for sequencing was peripheral blood. These receptors originate from an older woman with COVID-19, enrolled during active disease.

The chain combines TRBV3-1 (or the pseudogene TRBV3-2) with TRBJ1-4, with D tentatively TRBD1 (6 bases). The CDR3 length is 16 residues. V was clipped by 4 bases and J by 5 bases, with 17 bases between them. Germline CDR1 is LGHDT and CDR2 is YNNKEL (reference sequence). The CDR3 DNA reads as TGTGCCAGCAGCCCCGGGGGGCAGGGGCTAAATGAAAAACTGTTTTTT. Amino acids: CASSPGGQGLNEKLFF.

The rearrangement joins TRBV7-3 to TRBJ1-1, with TRBD1 identical over 8 bases. The CDR3 consists of 13 residues. Germline V gene lookup returns CDR1 SGHTA and CDR2 FQGTGA. With V trimmed by 5 bases and J by 3 bases, 2 bases remained unmatched. The CDR3 region is CASSRQGYTEAFF. The CDR3 nucleotides read TGTGCCAGCAGCAGACAGGGGTACACTGAAGCTTTCTTT.

The chain couples TRBV10-3 to TRBJ1-1, with TRBD1 matching over 7 bases. Germline V gives CDR1 ENHRY, CDR2 SYGVKD. This CDR3 contains 11 residues. Trimming at V came to 10 bases and at J to 7 bases, leaving 6 bases not matched to a gene. The CDR3 DNA reads TGTGCCACCAGACAGGGCCTTGAAGCTTTCTTT. Translation gives CATRQGLEAFF.

The chain links TRBV3-1 (or the pseudogene TRBV3-2) to TRBJ1-1; possible D gene TRBD1, 5 bases. The CDR3 is 13 amino acids. The V end was cut by 3 bases, the J end by 1 base, with 6 bases between. Germline CDR1 and CDR2: LGHDT and YNNKEL (reference sequence). Here the CDR3 DNA reads TGTGCCAGCAGCCATGGACAGAACACTGAAGCTTTCTTT. Protein: CASSHGQNTEAFF.

This CDR3 reads CASSLAGAHNEQFF. The CDR3 DNA is TGTGCCAGCAGCTTGGCGGGGGCCCACAATGAGCAGTTCTTC. This chain uses TRBV11-2 with TRBJ2-1; D might be TRBD2 (7 bases). The length of the CDR3 is 14 residues. Trimming took 3 bases from V and 5 from J, leaving 11 bases between them. Germline CDR1 and CDR2: SGHAT and FQNNGV.

In its sample, this clone was seen a few times. The gene calls are TRBV3-1 (or the pseudogene TRBV3-2) and TRBJ1-1; TRBD1 matches 7 bases. Germline CDR1 is LGHDT and CDR2 is YNNKEL (reference sequence). With V trimmed by 4 bases and J by 6 bases, 5 bases remained unmatched. The CDR3 runs to 13 residues. The DNA of the CDR3 is TGTGCCAGCAGCCCAAGGGGGCGGCCTGAAGCTTTCTTT. It codes for CASSPRGRPEAFF.

The sample holds a few counts of this clone. The chain joins TRBV5-6 to TRBJ1-5, with 7 bases lining up with TRBD1. CDR3 length equals 14 residues. Germline V gene lookup returns CDR1 SGHDT and CDR2 YYEEEE. J was trimmed by 6 bases and V by 3 bases; bases with no gene match: 6. In DNA form, the CDR3 reads TGTGCCAGCAGCTCTGACAGGGTTCCTCAGCCCCAGCATTTT. Protein sequence: CASSSDRVPQPQHF.

This clone was recorded only once. The rearrangement joins TRBV7-9 to TRBJ2-7; 10 positions agree with TRBD1. There are 15 residues in the CDR3. V lost 5 bases and J lost 7; bases outside the gene matches: 11. The germline CDR1 and CDR2 sequences are SEHNR and FQNEAQ (reference sequence). DNA for the CDR3: TGTGCCAGCAGCGAGCGACAGGGGGCCGCTAAAGAGCAGTACTTC. Translated: CASSERQGAAKEQYF.

This chain links TRBV7-9 with TRBJ2-3; 8 nucleotides align to TRBD2. Looked up from germline, CDR1 is SEHNR and CDR2 is FQNEAQ (reference sequence). The CDR3 has 13 residues. The junction had 2 bases not matched to a gene; V was cut back by 5 bases and J by 4 bases. CDR3 in DNA: TGTGCCAGCAGCCCGGGGGGGTCAGATACGCAGTATTTT. Translation gives CASSPGGSDTQYF.

This clone has a count of ten or more. The V call is TRBV29-1, the J call TRBJ2-3; 14 positions match TRBD2. J gave up 0 bases and V 6 bases, and 11 bases lay outside the gene matches. Germline CDR1 SQVTM, CDR2 ANQGSEA. This CDR3 has 18 amino acids. The CDR3 loop is CSVAGLAGETFSTDTQYF. CDR3 DNA sequence: TGCAGCGTCGCGGGACTAGCGGGGGAAACCTTTAGCACAGATACGCAGTATTTT.

The chain has TRBV5-4 and TRBJ1-4, with D maybe TRBD1 (6 bases). The V gene's germline CDR1 is SGHNT and CDR2 YYREEE (reference sequence). V lost 4 bases and J 7 bases, leaving 17 bases between the germline ends. This CDR3 region has 15 residues. Here the CDR3 DNA reads TGTGCCAGCAGCCCCGCGGGGGGGGGCGGTGAAAAACTGTTTTTT. It yields the protein CASSPAGGGGEKLFF.

V and J are TRBV13 and TRBJ1-1, with 8 bases aligning to TRBD1. CDR1 PRHDT and CDR2 FYEKMQ come from the germline V gene (reference sequence). V was clipped by 1 base and J by 1 base; unmatched bases: 2. The CDR3 totals 15 residues. The CDR3 DNA is TGTGCCAGCAGCTTAGCTGGACAGGGGAACACTGAAGCTTTCTTT. Its protein product is CASSLAGQGNTEAFF.

This clone came up a few times. The V and J genes are TRBV14 and TRBJ2-4, with 9 bases aligning to TRBD1. The CDR3 sequence is 17 residues long. Germline CDR1 is SGHDN and CDR2 is FVKESK. The V and J ends lost 2 bases and 2 bases, in that order; junction bases with no gene match: 7. The CDR3 loop reads CASSQKAGQGPKNIQYF. The DNA for the CDR3 is TGTGCCAGCAGCCAAAAAGCGGGACAGGGACCCAAAAACATTCAGTACTTC.

This clone came up a few times. The gene calls are TRBV6-2 or TRBV6-3 and TRBJ1-6; 7 bases are shared with TRBD1. CDR1 is MNHEY and CDR2 is SVGEGT in the germline V gene. Trimming cost V 6 bases and J 4 bases; bases outside gene matches: 9. The CDR3 spans 16 residues. The chain's CDR3 is CASSLRTGWYNSPLHF. The CDR3 DNA reads as TGTGCCAGCAGCCTACGGACAGGATGGTATAATTCACCCCTCCACTTT.

The chain couples TRBV7-2 to TRBJ2-3, with D tentatively TRBD2 (5 bases). Deletions cut 0 bases from V and 7 bases from J, with 17 bases between. Germline V gives CDR1 SGHTA, CDR2 FQGNSA. This CDR3 is 16 amino acids long. In nucleotides, the CDR3 is TGTGCCAGCAGCTTAGCCCCCTGGACGAGGGAAAATACGCAGTATTTT. The encoded protein is CASSLAPWTRENTQYF.

This chain joins TRBV25-1 and TRBJ2-7; D may be TRBD2 (5 bases). In germline, CDR1 is MGHDK, CDR2 SYGVNS. V lost 5 bases to trimming and J lost 4 bases, with 18 bases between them. This CDR3 is 15 amino acids long. CDR3 protein: CASSPYGLSFYEQYF. Here the CDR3 DNA reads TGTGCCAGCAGTCCTTATGGACTTTCGTTTTACGAGCAGTACTTC.

This rearrangement joins TRBV9 to TRBJ1-2, with D maybe TRBD1 (6 bases). This CDR3 is 13 amino acids long. CDR1 is SGDLS and CDR2 is YYNGEE in the germline V gene. Trimming stripped 0 bases from V and 4 bases from J, with 7 bases between. The CDR3 is CASSVGGGYGYTF. In DNA form, the CDR3 reads TGTGCCAGCAGCGTAGGAGGGGGCTATGGCTACACCTTC.

The CDR3 here is CASSTRSGGAWDEQFF. The CDR3 nucleotides read TGTGCCAGTAGTACCCGGAGCGGGGGGGCGTGGGATGAGCAGTTCTTC. The V and J genes are TRBV19 and TRBJ2-1; TRBD2 matches at 10 bases. CDR3 length: 16 amino acids. The V gene's germline CDR1 is LNHDA and CDR2 SQIVND (reference sequence). V gave up 4 bases and J gave up 8 bases; unmatched junction bases: 11.

The chain combines TRBV11-3 with TRBJ2-3, with D perhaps matching TRBD2 (6 bases). Per the germline V gene, CDR1 is SGHNT and CDR2 is YENEEA. The CDR3 runs to 14 residues. With 5 bases removed from V and 5 bases from J, the gap between germline ends came to 14 bases. CDR3 in DNA: TGTGCCAGCAGCCCCCCCGGGGGACGAGATACGCAGTATTTT. Its translation: CASSPPGGRDTQYF.

The table lists this clone with a count of one. The chain combines TRBV15 with TRBJ2-5; a possible D gene is TRBD2 (5 bases). The CDR3 sequence is 13 residues long. Per germline, CDR1 LNHNV and CDR2 YYDKDF (reference sequence). Trimming took off 5 bases at V and 5 bases at J, with 12 bases between the two ends. As DNA, the CDR3 is TGTGCCACCAGCGAAGGGTGGAGGGAGACCCAGTACTTC. Protein product: CATSEGWRETQYF.

The chain recombines TRBV19 with TRBJ2-7, with 9 bases matching TRBD1. Unmatched junction bases numbered 7, after V lost 3 bases and J lost 4 bases. Germline V gene lookup returns CDR1 LNHDA and CDR2 SQIVND (reference sequence). The CDR3 extends over 15 amino acids. In DNA, the CDR3 is TGTGCCAGTAGTATGGGACAGGGTAGCATGTACGAGCAGTACTTC. Encoded protein: CASSMGQGSMYEQYF.

The V call is TRBV2, the J call TRBJ2-7; D might be TRBD2 (6 bases). V was trimmed by 8 bases and J by 5 bases, leaving 13 bases between them. CDR3 length equals 12 residues. CDR1 is SNHLY and CDR2 is FYNNEI in the germline V gene. The DNA of the CDR3 is TGTGCCAGCTACGGGGGTCCGAACGAGCAGTACTTC. Translating gives CASYGGPNEQYF.

CDR3 coding DNA: TGCAGCGTTAGCGGGGGGTCAGCTTTCTTT. Translation: CSVSGGSAFF. This sequence joins TRBV29-1 and TRBJ1-1, with a tentative D call TRBD1 (5 bases). V lost 5 bases, J lost 10 bases, and 11 bases lay in between. The germline V gene has CDR1 SQVTM and CDR2 ANQGSEA. The CDR3 length is 10 residues. Variable domain in full (rest from reference TRBV29-1 and TRBJ1-1): SAVISQKPSRDICQRGTSLTIQCQVDSQVTMMFWYRQQPGQSLTLIATANQGSEATYESGFVIDKFPISRPNLTFSTLTVSNMSPEDSSIYLCSVSGGSAFFGQGTRLTVV.

The J gene is TRBJ2-1, the V gene TRBV7-2; 8 positions match TRBD2. Germline trimming cut 5 bases from V and 6 bases from J; bases unmatched to any gene: 15. The germline V gene encodes CDR1 SGHTA and CDR2 FQGNSA. CDR3 length equals 17 residues. CDR3 sequence reads: CASSPQPPGLGINEQFF. The CDR3, as DNA: TGTGCCAGCAGCCCGCAACCGCCGGGACTAGGGATCAATGAGCAGTTCTTC. Filled out from reference TRBV7-2 and TRBJ2-1, the complete variable domain reads GAGVSQSPSNKVTEKGKDVELRCDPISGHTALYWYRQSLGQGLEFLIYFQGNSAPDKSGLPSDRFSAERTGGSVSTLTIQRTQQEDSAVYLCASSPQPPGLGINEQFFGPGTRLTVL.

V and J are TRBV11-2 and TRBJ2-1; 13 nucleotides line up with TRBD2. The length of the CDR3 is 15 residues. Germline V gives CDR1 SGHAT, CDR2 FQNNGV. The ends lost 6 bases at V and 6 bases at J; junction bases unmatched: 5. This CDR3 reads CASSPTSGGVNEQFF. The CDR3 DNA reads TGTGCCAGCAGTCCCACTAGCGGGGGGGTCAATGAGCAGTTCTTC.

The rearrangement links TRBV30 to TRBJ1-2; 8 bases fit TRBD1. Germline CDR1 reads GTSNPN; CDR2 reads SVGIG (reference sequence). The CDR3 covers 13 residues. V lost 3 bases and J lost 7; bases outside the gene matches: 7. The CDR3: CAWSATGGTGYTF. The DNA of the CDR3 is TGTGCCTGGAGCGCTACAGGGGGTACTGGCTACACCTTC. The variable domain in full, with the rest retrieved from reference TRBV30 and TRBJ1-2, is SQTIHQWPATLVQPVGSPLSLECTVEGTSNPNLYWYRQAAGRGLQLLFYSVGIGQISSEVPQNLSASRPQDRQFILSSKKLLLSDSGFYLCAWSATGGTGYTFGSGTRLTVV.